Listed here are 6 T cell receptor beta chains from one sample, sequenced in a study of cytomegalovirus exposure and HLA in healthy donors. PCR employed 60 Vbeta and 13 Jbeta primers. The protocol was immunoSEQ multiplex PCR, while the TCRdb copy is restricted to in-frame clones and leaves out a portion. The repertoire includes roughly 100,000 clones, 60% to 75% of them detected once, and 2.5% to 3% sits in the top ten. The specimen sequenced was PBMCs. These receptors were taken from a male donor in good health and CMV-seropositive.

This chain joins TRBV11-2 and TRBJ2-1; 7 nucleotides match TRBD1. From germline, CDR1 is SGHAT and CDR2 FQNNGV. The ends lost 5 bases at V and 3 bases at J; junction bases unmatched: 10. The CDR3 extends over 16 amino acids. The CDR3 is CASSTRQGDNYNEQFF. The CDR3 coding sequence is TGTGCCAGCAGCACTAGACAGGGAGACAACTACAATGAGCAGTTCTTC.

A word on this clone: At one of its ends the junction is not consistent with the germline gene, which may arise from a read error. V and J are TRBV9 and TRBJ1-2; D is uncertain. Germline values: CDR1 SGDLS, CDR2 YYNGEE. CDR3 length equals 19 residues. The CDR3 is CASSVDPDVIPHCNYGYAF. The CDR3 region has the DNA TGTGCCAGCAGCGTAGACCCGGATGTGATTCCTCACTGTAACTATGGCTACGCCTTC.

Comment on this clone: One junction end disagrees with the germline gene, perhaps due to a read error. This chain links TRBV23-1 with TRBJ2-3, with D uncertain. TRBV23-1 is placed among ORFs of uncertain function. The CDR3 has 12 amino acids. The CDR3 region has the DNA TGCGCCAGCAGTCAATCCCGTTGTTTGCAGTACTTT. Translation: CASSQSRCLQYF.

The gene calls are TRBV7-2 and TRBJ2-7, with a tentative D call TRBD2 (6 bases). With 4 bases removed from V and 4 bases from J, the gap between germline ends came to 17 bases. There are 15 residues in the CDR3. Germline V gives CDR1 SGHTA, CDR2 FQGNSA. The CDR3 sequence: CASSSIAGYRYEQYF. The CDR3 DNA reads TGTGCCAGCAGCTCTATTGCGGGGTATCGGTACGAGCAGTACTTC.

CDR3 residues: CARQGYTSGGFSYEQYF. CDR3 sequence (DNA): TGTGCCAGACAGGGGTACACTAGCGGGGGGTTCTCCTACGAGCAGTACTTC. The chain joins TRBV28 to TRBJ2-7; 12 bases fit TRBD2. Germline V gene lookup returns CDR1 MDHEN and CDR2 SYDVKM. V gave up 9 bases and J gave up 0 bases; unmatched junction bases: 12. This CDR3 is built from 17 residues.

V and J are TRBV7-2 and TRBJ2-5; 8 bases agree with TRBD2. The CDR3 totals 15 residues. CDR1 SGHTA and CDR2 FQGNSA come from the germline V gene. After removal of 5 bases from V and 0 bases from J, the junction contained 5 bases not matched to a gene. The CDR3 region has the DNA TGTGCCAGCAGCACCGGGGGGGGGTACCAAGAGACCCAGTACTTC. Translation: CASSTGGGYQETQYF.